A selection of T cell receptor beta chains follows, all from one sample in a study of T cell repertoires in cytomegalovirus infection. TCRdb re-analysed the reads in MiXCR, keeping a single row per CDR3 protein. The data contain roughly 150,000 distinct CDR3 sequences, 23% of them seen just once; the ten biggest clones take up over 9.5%. The sample comprised PBMCs. The source is a human donor in good health (CMV status not recorded). Some clones in this sample may be carry-over from other donors' samples. Both conserved end residues are part of each CDR3. The order of the fields is clone size, D gene, V gene, J gene, CDR3 DNA, CDR3 protein. The D gene is left open where the match is weak. Clone sizes are given selectively: once, few, many, or a class where the clone is expanded.

.	.	TRBV28	TRBJ1-4	TGTGCCAGCAGTTGGACAATCGACAGGCAAGAAAAACTGTTTTTT	CASSWTIDRQEKLFF
few	TRBD2	TRBV9	TRBJ2-1	TGTGCCAGCAGCGTAGACCTAGCGGGGGGCACCAGGGATGAGCAGTTCTTC	CASSVDLAGGTRDEQFF
many	.	TRBV7-2	TRBJ2-3	TGTGCCAGCAGCCCTACCGGGACCCGACAATCAGATACGCAGTATTTT	CASSPTGTRQSDTQYF
.	.	TRBV5-1	TRBJ2-2	TGCGCCAGCAGCGGCGCCATCGGGACCGGGGAGCTGTTTTTT	CASSGAIGTGELFF
many	TRBD2	TRBV28	TRBJ2-7	TGTGCCAGCAACGATCAGCGGGGGAGCTCCTACGAGCAGTACTTC	CASNDQRGSSYEQYF
.	.	TRBV28	TRBJ1-5	TGTGCCAGCAGTTTCATGGCCGCCGCCTCGCCCCAGCATTTT	CASSFMAAASPQHF
.	TRBD2	TRBV11-2	TRBJ2-1	TGTGCCAGCAGCTTAGACCTACTAGCGGGAGGGCTAGGAGATGAGCAGTTCTTC	CASSLDLLAGGLGDEQFF
.	.	TRBV29-1	TRBJ2-3	TGCAGCGTTGTCACAGATACGCAGTATTTT	CSVVTDTQYF
few	.	TRBV7-2	TRBJ1-3	TGTGCCAGCAGCTTAGGGCACGGAAACACCATATATTTT	CASSLGHGNTIYF
many	.	TRBV27	TRBJ1-2	TGTGCCAGCAGTGCGACGCGGGGGGGCATCTATGGCTACACCTTC	CASSATRGGIYGYTF
.	.	TRBV6-4	TRBJ2-3	TGTGCCAGCAGTGCAGACGCTAGCACAGATACGCAGTATTTT	CASSADASTDTQYF
few	TRBD1	TRBV6-5	TRBJ2-2	TGTGCCAGCAGTTACTCGATTCGCCAGGGGGCGGTCACCGGGGAGCTGTTTTTT	CASSYSIRQGAVTGELFF
.	TRBD2	TRBV7-6	TRBJ2-7	TGTGCCAGCAGCTTAGGGCGGACTAGCGGGGGGTTCTACGAGCAGTACTTC	CASSLGRTSGGFYEQYF
few	TRBD1	TRBV6-5	TRBJ1-1	TGTGCCAGCAGTTTAATAACAGGGGGCGGTACTGAAGCTTTCTTT	CASSLITGGGTEAFF
.	.	TRBV28	TRBJ2-3	TGTGCCAGCAGTTTATACCCGCGGGATACGCAGTATTTT	CASSLYPRDTQYF
.	.	TRBV10-2	TRBJ2-5	TGCGCCAGCAGTGATTTAGAGACCCAGTACTTC	CASSDLETQYF
.	TRBD1	TRBV7-8	TRBJ1-5	TGTGCCAGCAGCTCGAGGGGGCGTCAGCCCCAGCATTTT	CASSSRGRQPQHF
few	.	TRBV6-2/TRBV6-3	TRBJ1-1	TGTGCCAGCAGTATCCCCCTGGGGGGCACTGAAGCTTTCTTT	CASSIPLGGTEAFF
many	TRBD2	TRBV7-2	TRBJ2-3	TGTGCCAGCAGCTTCGGCGGGGGGACGTCAGATACGCAGTATTTT	CASSFGGGTSDTQYF
few	.	TRBV5-6	TRBJ2-5	TGTGCCAGCAGCTCGGTGGATGGGGCCAGGGGAGAGACCCAGTACTTC	CASSSVDGARGETQYF
.	TRBD2	TRBV20-1	TRBJ2-7	TGCAGTGCTAGCTTTCTAGCGGGGGCCCAGGGGTACGAGCAGTACTTC	CSASFLAGAQGYEQYF
.	.	TRBV2	TRBJ1-2	TGTGCCAGCAGTACCCGGACAGACTATGGCTACACCTTC	CASSTRTDYGYTF
.	.	TRBV5-6	TRBJ2-1	TGTGCCAGCAGCTTGCGCCTCATAGGGGGTGAGCAGTTCTTC	CASSLRLIGGEQFF
.	.	TRBV7-6	TRBJ2-3	TGTGCCAGCAGGCCCGTCGGGACAGATACGCAGTATTTT	CASRPVGTDTQYF
.	.	TRBV11-2	TRBJ2-1	TGTGCCAGCAGAAATTATGAACTCAATGAGCAGTTCTTC	CASRNYELNEQFF
.	.	TRBV12-5	TRBJ2-1	TGTGCTAGTGGTTTAGGTCAGGGGTCGTCACCAAATGAGCAGTTCTTC	CASGLGQGSSPNEQFF
many	TRBD2	TRBV7-8	TRBJ2-3	TGTGCCAGCAGCTATGGGACTAGCGGGAGTTGGGATACGCAGTATTTT	CASSYGTSGSWDTQYF
.	.	TRBV5-1	TRBJ2-1	TGCGCCAGCAGCTTTGAAGGGTCGTCCTACAATGAGCAGTTCTTC	CASSFEGSSYNEQFF
many	.	TRBV7-2	TRBJ2-3	TGTGCCAGCAGCTTAGAGGGGAGGACCGCTTCGTTTACGCAGTATTTT	CASSLEGRTASFTQYF
once	.	TRBV18	TRBJ1-1	TGTGCCAGCTCTCTTGGGACACAAGTTACTGAAGCTTTCTTT	CASSLGTQVTEAFF
many	.	TRBV28	TRBJ2-5	TGTGCCAGCAGTTCCGGGTCAGGCGGGGAGACCCAGTACTTC	CASSSGSGGETQYF
.	.	TRBV19	TRBJ1-2	TGTGCCAGTAGTATACGGGGAAGTCCCCCTGGATATCGTGGCTACACCTTC	CASSIRGSPPGYRGYTF
few	.	TRBV28	TRBJ2-1	TGTGCCAGCAGCCGCAGGGGTGAGCAGTTCTTC	CASSRRGEQFF
.	TRBD1	TRBV2	TRBJ2-2	TGTGCCAGCAGTGAGGGGACAGGCCACGACACCGGGGAGCTGTTTTTT	CASSEGTGHDTGELFF
many	.	TRBV7-2	TRBJ2-5	TGTGCCAGCAGCTTAGGGGGCAACCGCGGGGAGACCCAGTACTTC	CASSLGGNRGETQYF
many	.	TRBV5-4	TRBJ2-5	TGTGCCAGCAGCACCCTGACAGATCAAGAGACCCAGTACTTC	CASSTLTDQETQYF
few	.	TRBV9	TRBJ1-2	TGTGCCAGCAGCGCGGGACGGGGGAACTATGGCTACACCTTC	CASSAGRGNYGYTF
.	TRBD2	TRBV2	TRBJ2-2	TGTGCCAGCAGTGAAGGAGCGGGAGGGAACACCGGGGAGCTGTTTTTT	CASSEGAGGNTGELFF
.	.	TRBV25-1	TRBJ1-1	TGTGCCAGTAGAAAGAACACTGAAGCTTTCTTT	CASRKNTEAFF
many	TRBD2	TRBV7-2	TRBJ2-1	TGTGCCAGCAGCTTAGCGCTACGGACTAGCTCCTACAATGAGCAGTTCTTC	CASSLALRTSSYNEQFF
.	.	TRBV5-4	TRBJ2-6	TGTGCCAGCAGCCTAGGGAGCTCTCGGGCCAACGTCCTGACTTTC	CASSLGSSRANVLTF
few	TRBD2	TRBV7-9	TRBJ2-1	TGTGCCAGCAGCCCATGGGGCGGGAGATCCTACAATGAGCAGTTCTTC	CASSPWGGRSYNEQFF
once	TRBD2	TRBV6-5	TRBJ2-2	TGTGCCAACAGGTCCCCCGGGACTACCGACACCGGGGAGCTGTTTTTT	CANRSPGTTDTGELFF
few	TRBD2	TRBV5-4	TRBJ2-2	TGTGCCAGCAGCTTGGGTAGCGGGGGGGCGAGCACCGGGGAGCTGTTTTTT	CASSLGSGGASTGELFF
few	TRBD2	TRBV29-1	TRBJ2-3	TGCAGCGTCGAGACGGGGGGGTATACGCAGTATTTT	CSVETGGYTQYF
many	TRBD1	TRBV7-2	TRBJ1-1	TGTGCCAGCAGCCCCAGGACAGGTCGGTGGGCTGAAGCTTTCTTT	CASSPRTGRWAEAFF
few	TRBD2	TRBV7-2	TRBJ2-3	TGTGCCAGCAGCTCCTGGGGGAGGGTAATAGATACGCAGTATTTT	CASSSWGRVIDTQYF
many	.	TRBV7-2	TRBJ1-1	TGTGCCAGCAGCTTTAGACAGCTCACTGAAGCTTTCTTT	CASSFRQLTEAFF
few	.	TRBV7-8	TRBJ2-3	TGTGCCAGCAGCTCGGGAGCAGATACGCAGTATTTT	CASSSGADTQYF
many	TRBD2	TRBV4-1	TRBJ2-7	TGCGCCAGCAGCCGACTAGCGGGGGGGCTGACCTACGAGCAGTACTTC	CASSRLAGGLTYEQYF
many	TRBD2	TRBV5-6	TRBJ2-7	TGTGCCAGCAGCCCCACCTTGACGACTAGCGGGGCGACTGACTACGAGCAGTACTTC	CASSPTLTTSGATDYEQYF
once	TRBD2	TRBV2	TRBJ2-5	TGTGCCAGCAGTGATTCTTTCACCCGGGGGGGAATGATGCAAGAGACCCAGTACTTC	CASSDSFTRGGMMQETQYF
.	.	TRBV5-6	TRBJ2-2	TGTGCCAGCAGCGTCGACAATCTGATTAGCACCGGGGAGCTGTTTTTT	CASSVDNLISTGELFF
few	.	TRBV7-3	TRBJ1-1	TGTGCCAGCAGCTTAAGGGGGGGGGTTAATACTGAAGCTTTCTTT	CASSLRGGVNTEAFF
few	TRBD2	TRBV5-1	TRBJ2-1	TGCGCCAGCAGCTCCGAGAGCGGGAGGCGCAATGAGCAGTTCTTC	CASSSESGRRNEQFF